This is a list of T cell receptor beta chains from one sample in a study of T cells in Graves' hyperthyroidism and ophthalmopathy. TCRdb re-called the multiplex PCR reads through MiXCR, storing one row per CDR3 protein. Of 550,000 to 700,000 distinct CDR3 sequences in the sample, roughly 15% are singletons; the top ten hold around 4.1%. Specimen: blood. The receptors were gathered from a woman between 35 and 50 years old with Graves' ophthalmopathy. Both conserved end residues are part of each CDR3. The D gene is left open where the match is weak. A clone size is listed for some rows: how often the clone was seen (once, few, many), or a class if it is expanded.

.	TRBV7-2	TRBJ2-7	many	CASSRGRASYEQYF	TGTGCCAGCAGTCGAGGACGGGCCTCCTACGAGCAGTACTTC
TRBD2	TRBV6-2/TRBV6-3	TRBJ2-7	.	CASSYASSGTSYEQYF	TGTGCCAGCAGTTACGCGTCTAGCGGGACTTCCTACGAGCAGTACTTC
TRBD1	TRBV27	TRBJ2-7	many	CASSIKGASYEQYF	TGTGCCAGCAGTATAAAGGGGGCGTCCTACGAGCAGTACTTC
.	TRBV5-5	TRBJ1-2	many	CASSLSPSSGRNYGYTF	TGTGCCAGCAGCTTGTCCCCCTCATCAGGGCGGAACTATGGCTACACCTTC
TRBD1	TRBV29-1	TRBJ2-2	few	CSVEGLEGQGALGNTGELFF	TGCAGCGTTGAAGGGTTGGAAGGACAGGGGGCTTTAGGGAACACCGGGGAGCTGTTTTTT
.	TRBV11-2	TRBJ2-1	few	CASSLGGAGQSYNEQFF	TGTGCCAGCAGCTTAGGGGGGGCGGGACAGTCCTACAATGAGCAGTTCTTC
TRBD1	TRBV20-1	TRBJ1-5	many	CSASPLDRANQPQHF	TGCAGTGCTAGTCCCCTGGACAGGGCCAATCAGCCCCAGCATTTT
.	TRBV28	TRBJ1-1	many	CATLGMFTEAFF	TGTGCCACCCTAGGGATGTTCACTGAAGCTTTCTTT
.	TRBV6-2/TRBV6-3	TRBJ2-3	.	CASSYPLGGRGGTQYF	TGTGCCAGCAGTTACCCACTTGGAGGGAGAGGGGGTACGCAGTATTTT
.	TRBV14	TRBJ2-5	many	CASSPVLRQETQYF	TGTGCCAGCAGCCCGGTTCTACGGCAAGAGACCCAGTACTTC
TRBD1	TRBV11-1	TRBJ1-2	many	CASSFAPGQVYYGYTF	TGTGCCAGCAGCTTTGCCCCGGGACAGGTCTACTATGGCTACACCTTC
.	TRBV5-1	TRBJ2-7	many	CASSLRQNYEQYF	TGCGCCAGCAGCTTGAGGCAAAACTACGAGCAGTACTTC
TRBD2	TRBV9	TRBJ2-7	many	CASSVGGRAYEQYF	TGTGCCAGCAGCGTAGGTGGGAGGGCCTACGAGCAGTACTTC
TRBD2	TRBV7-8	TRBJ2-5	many	CASSLYFGLAGVETQYF	TGTGCCAGCAGCTTATACTTCGGGCTAGCGGGAGTAGAGACCCAGTACTTC
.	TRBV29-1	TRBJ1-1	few	CSVELSWAAKNTEAFF	TGCAGCGTTGAATTATCTTGGGCAGCTAAAAACACTGAAGCTTTCTTT
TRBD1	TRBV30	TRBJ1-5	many	CAWGTGNLQPQHF	TGTGCCTGGGGGACAGGGAATCTTCAGCCCCAGCATTTT
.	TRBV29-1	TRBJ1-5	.	CSVGTAPNQPQHF	TGCAGCGTTGGGACCGCCCCAAATCAGCCCCAGCATTTT
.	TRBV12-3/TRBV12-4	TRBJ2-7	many	CASSSLATASYEQYF	TGTGCCAGCAGTTCACTCGCGACTGCCTCCTACGAGCAGTACTTC
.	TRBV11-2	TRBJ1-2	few	CASSLDPGAAQGGYTF	TGTGCCAGCAGCTTAGACCCGGGGGCCGCCCAAGGAGGCTACACCTTC
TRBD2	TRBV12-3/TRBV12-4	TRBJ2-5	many	CASSSSGSKETQYF	TGTGCCAGCAGTTCGAGCGGGAGTAAGGAGACCCAGTACTTC
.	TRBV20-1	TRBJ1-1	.	CSAQGQIVNTEAFF	TGCAGTGCTCAGGGGCAGATCGTTAACACTGAAGCTTTCTTT
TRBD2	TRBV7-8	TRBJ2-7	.	CASSPPTSGPEIPYEQYF	TGTGCCAGCAGCCCTCCCACTAGCGGCCCAGAGATACCCTACGAGCAGTACTTC
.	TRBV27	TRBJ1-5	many	CASKSDSNQPQHF	TGTGCCAGCAAATCCGATAGCAATCAGCCCCAGCATTTT
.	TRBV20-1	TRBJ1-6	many	CSAPRGLYNSPLHF	TGCAGTGCCCCACGGGGACTTTACAATTCACCCCTCCACTTT
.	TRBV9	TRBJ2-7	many	CASSVGRGRTYEQYF	TGTGCCAGCAGCGTAGGGCGTGGACGGACCTACGAGCAGTACTTC
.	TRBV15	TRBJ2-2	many	CATSAGRGTGELFF	TGTGCCACCAGCGCCGGTCGAGGCACCGGGGAGCTGTTTTTT
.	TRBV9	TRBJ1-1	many	CASSVGPNTEAFF	TGTGCCAGCAGTGTGGGACCTAACACTGAAGCTTTCTTT
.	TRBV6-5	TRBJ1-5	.	CASSSHTAGNQPQHF	TGTGCCAGCAGTTCCCATACAGCGGGCAATCAGCCCCAGCATTTT
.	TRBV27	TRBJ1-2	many	CASSKYQGNGYTF	TGTGCCAGCAGCAAATACCAGGGAAATGGCTACACCTTC
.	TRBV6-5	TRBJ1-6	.	CASSYSTVVDSPLHF	TGTGCCAGCAGTTACTCGACGGTCGTCGATTCACCCCTCCACTTT
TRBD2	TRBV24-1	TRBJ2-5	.	CATSDRRTSLYETQYF	TGTGCCACCAGTGACCGAAGGACTAGTCTCTACGAGACCCAGTACTTC
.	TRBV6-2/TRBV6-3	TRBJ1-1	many	CASSQLGGARTEAFF	TGTGCCAGCAGTCAACTCGGGGGGGCGAGGACTGAAGCTTTCTTT
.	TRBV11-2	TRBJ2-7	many	CASSRTRYEQYF	TGTGCCAGCAGCAGGACTCGGTACGAGCAGTACTTC